The rows below give T cell receptor beta chains drawn from one sample of a study of Ad26.COV2.S vaccination and SARS-CoV-2 variants. Some clones are missing from TCRdb's copy, which holds only in-frame ones; the method was immunoSEQ multiplex PCR. Of roughly 350,000 clones listed, about 89% are singletons. The sample in question was peripheral blood, obtained in a trial of Ad26.COV2.S vaccine versus placebo. The receptors originated from a person between 18 and 65 years old who received the Ad26.COV2.S COVID-19 vaccine or a placebo. Each CDR3 is given with its conserved first and last residue. The order of the fields is clone size, V gene, D gene, J gene, CDR3 DNA, CDR3 protein. A D gene is named only where the DNA matches it firmly. Some rows have no size entry. The others give once, few or many, or a class for an expanded clone.

abundance: NA
v_gene: TRBV5-1
d_gene: NA
j_gene: TRBJ2-6
CDR3nt: TGCGCCAGCAGCCGAGACAGGTCGATGAGCTCTGGGGCCAACGTCCTGACTTTC
CDR3aa: CASSRDRSMSSGANVLTF

abundance: NA
v_gene: TRBV11-2
d_gene: NA
j_gene: TRBJ2-5
CDR3nt: TGTGCCAGCAGCTTAGGGTCCCGTGGAGGGCAAGAGACCCAGTACTTC
CDR3aa: CASSLGSRGGQETQYF

abundance: NA
v_gene: TRBV24-1
d_gene: NA
j_gene: TRBJ2-2
CDR3nt: TGTGCCACCAGTGATTTTCGTCATTCGAACACCGGGGAGCTGTTTTTT
CDR3aa: CATSDFRHSNTGELFF

abundance: NA
v_gene: TRBV18
d_gene: NA
j_gene: TRBJ2-1
CDR3nt: TGTGCCAGCTCACCAGGGCGGGCCGAGGGCGATGAGCAGTTCTTC
CDR3aa: CASSPGRAEGDEQFF

abundance: few
v_gene: TRBV3-1/TRBV3-2
d_gene: NA
j_gene: TRBJ1-2
CDR3nt: TGTGCCAGCAGTCGGGTTCTCAACTATGGCTACACCTTC
CDR3aa: CASSRVLNYGYTF

abundance: once
v_gene: TRBV11-1
d_gene: TRBD1
j_gene: TRBJ2-7
CDR3nt: TGTGCCAGCAGCTTAGACAGGGGGACCTACGAGCAGTACTTC
CDR3aa: CASSLDRGTYEQYF

abundance: NA
v_gene: TRBV7-2
d_gene: NA
j_gene: TRBJ2-7
CDR3nt: TGTGCCAGCAGCTTAGCGGGGGTAGCGCCCCAACCGGGCCACGAGCAGTACTTC
CDR3aa: CASSLAGVAPQPGHEQYF

abundance: NA
v_gene: TRBV6-1
d_gene: NA
j_gene: TRBJ2-3
CDR3nt: TGTGCCAGCAGTGAAACGTGGCCCTCAGAAGGAGATACGCAGTATTTT
CDR3aa: CASSETWPSEGDTQYF

abundance: few
v_gene: TRBV2
d_gene: TRBD1
j_gene: TRBJ1-5
CDR3nt: TGTGCCAGCAGTGGCGACAGGGGCGCTCAGCCCCAGCATTTT
CDR3aa: CASSGDRGAQPQHF

abundance: NA
v_gene: TRBV7-2
d_gene: NA
j_gene: TRBJ2-1
CDR3nt: TGTGCCAGCAGCTTATCCCGCCTAAACACGAACCAAAAATACAATGAGCAGTTCTTC
CDR3aa: CASSLSRLNTNQKYNEQFF

abundance: NA
v_gene: TRBV6-1
d_gene: NA
j_gene: TRBJ1-2
CDR3nt: TGTGCCAGCAGTGAATCCTGGGGGGGAGGGACTGGCTACACCTTC
CDR3aa: CASSESWGGGTGYTF

abundance: NA
v_gene: TRBV19
d_gene: TRBD2
j_gene: TRBJ2-2
CDR3nt: TGTGCCAGTAGACTAGCGGGAGGCACCGGGGAGCTGTTTTTT
CDR3aa: CASRLAGGTGELFF

abundance: NA
v_gene: TRBV4-3
d_gene: NA
j_gene: TRBJ1-1
CDR3nt: TGCGCCAGCAGCCAAACGCCTAACACTGAAGCTTTCTTT
CDR3aa: CASSQTPNTEAFF

abundance: NA
v_gene: TRBV4-1
d_gene: TRBD2
j_gene: TRBJ2-2
CDR3nt: TGCGCCAGCAGCCAAACTAGCGGGAGACGTACCGGGGAGCTGTTTTTT
CDR3aa: CASSQTSGRRTGELFF

abundance: NA
v_gene: TRBV5-1
d_gene: NA
j_gene: TRBJ2-3
CDR3nt: TGCGCCAGCAGCTTTATAGCGGACCCAAGCACAGATACGCAGTATTTT
CDR3aa: CASSFIADPSTDTQYF

abundance: NA
v_gene: TRBV12-5
d_gene: TRBD1
j_gene: TRBJ2-5
CDR3nt: TGTGCTAGTGGGTTGCTAGGGAACACTAGACAGGGACGATTCCAAGAGACCCAGTACTTC
CDR3aa: CASGLLGNTRQGRFQETQYF

abundance: NA
v_gene: TRBV28
d_gene: NA
j_gene: TRBJ2-7
CDR3nt: TGTGCCAGCACCCGCCTGGAACCCTACGAGCAGTACTTC
CDR3aa: CASTRLEPYEQYF

abundance: NA
v_gene: TRBV27
d_gene: NA
j_gene: TRBJ2-4
CDR3nt: TGTGCCAGCAGTTTTTCCGGGGGCGCTGTCAAAAACATTCAGTACTTC
CDR3aa: CASSFSGGAVKNIQYF

abundance: few
v_gene: TRBV4-2
d_gene: NA
j_gene: TRBJ1-1
CDR3nt: TGTGCCAGCAGCCAAGCCGGGGACACTGAAGCTTTCTTT
CDR3aa: CASSQAGDTEAFF

abundance: NA
v_gene: TRBV7-2
d_gene: NA
j_gene: TRBJ1-1
CDR3nt: TGTGCCAGCAGCTTAATCGAAGGGAATGAAGCTTTCTTT
CDR3aa: CASSLIEGNEAFF

abundance: NA
v_gene: TRBV6-2/TRBV6-3
d_gene: TRBD2
j_gene: TRBJ2-1
CDR3nt: TGTGCCAGCAGCCGCCCGGGTAGCGGGCAAAACAATGAGCAGTTCTTC
CDR3aa: CASSRPGSGQNNEQFF

abundance: once
v_gene: TRBV10-3
d_gene: NA
j_gene: TRBJ2-7
CDR3nt: TGTGCCATCAGTGGGAGCAGCTCCTACGAGCAGTACTTC
CDR3aa: CAISGSSSYEQYF

abundance: NA
v_gene: TRBV11-1
d_gene: NA
j_gene: TRBJ2-3
CDR3nt: TGTGCCAGCAGCTTAGCGGGATACACAGATACGCAGTATTTT
CDR3aa: CASSLAGYTDTQYF

abundance: NA
v_gene: TRBV10-3
d_gene: TRBD1
j_gene: TRBJ2-7
CDR3nt: TGTGCCATCAGTGGGGACAGGGAGTTGGGGCAGTACTTC
CDR3aa: CAISGDRELGQYF

abundance: NA
v_gene: TRBV6-1
d_gene: NA
j_gene: TRBJ1-2
CDR3nt: TGTGCCAGCAGTGAAGTATCGGGGGGGCTTTCGGGACGTGGCTACACCTTC
CDR3aa: CASSEVSGGLSGRGYTF

abundance: NA
v_gene: TRBV6-2/TRBV6-3
d_gene: NA
j_gene: TRBJ1-1
CDR3nt: TGTGCCAGCAGCCCCGGACGGTTGAACACTGAAGCTTTCTTT
CDR3aa: CASSPGRLNTEAFF

abundance: NA
v_gene: TRBV6-6
d_gene: NA
j_gene: TRBJ1-5
CDR3nt: TGTGCCAGCAGTCGCGGCCGGAGTAGCAATCAGCCCCAGCATTTT
CDR3aa: CASSRGRSSNQPQHF

abundance: NA
v_gene: TRBV7-9
d_gene: NA
j_gene: TRBJ2-1
CDR3nt: TGTGCCAGCAGCTTATCCCTAGCCCTATCAAATGAGCAGTTCTTC
CDR3aa: CASSLSLALSNEQFF

abundance: NA
v_gene: TRBV18
d_gene: TRBD2
j_gene: TRBJ2-2
CDR3nt: TGTGCCAGCTCACGGACTCGACTAGCGGGAGGGCCAGGGGAGCTGTTTTTT
CDR3aa: CASSRTRLAGGPGELFF

abundance: NA
v_gene: TRBV4-3
d_gene: NA
j_gene: TRBJ2-7
CDR3nt: TGCGCCAGCAGCCAAGGTGTTCAGGTGGCCTACGAGCAGTACTTC
CDR3aa: CASSQGVQVAYEQYF

abundance: NA
v_gene: TRBV18
d_gene: TRBD1
j_gene: TRBJ2-1
CDR3nt: TGTGCCAGCTCACCAATGGGACAGAACAGCAATGAGCAGTTCTTC
CDR3aa: CASSPMGQNSNEQFF

abundance: NA
v_gene: TRBV28
d_gene: TRBD2
j_gene: TRBJ2-1
CDR3nt: TGTGCCAGCAGGCAAACCTGGACTAGCGCCCGGAATGAGCAGTTCTTC
CDR3aa: CASRQTWTSARNEQFF

abundance: NA
v_gene: TRBV19
d_gene: TRBD2
j_gene: TRBJ2-3
CDR3nt: TGTGCCAGTCTGGCTAGCGGGAGAGGGCAGCAGTATTTT
CDR3aa: CASLASGRGQQYF

abundance: NA
v_gene: TRBV28
d_gene: NA
j_gene: TRBJ1-6
CDR3nt: TGTGCCAGCAGTTTGGCAGAAAATAATTCACCCCTCCACTTT
CDR3aa: CASSLAENNSPLHF

abundance: NA
v_gene: TRBV6-5
d_gene: NA
j_gene: TRBJ2-1
CDR3nt: TGTGCCAGCAGTTCCAGCAGGGCCCCTGGGTATGAGCAGTTCTTC
CDR3aa: CASSSSRAPGYEQFF

abundance: NA
v_gene: TRBV7-9
d_gene: NA
j_gene: TRBJ1-3
CDR3nt: TGTGCCAGCAGCACTGAGATACTAAGCTCTGGAAACACCATATATTTT
CDR3aa: CASSTEILSSGNTIYF

abundance: NA
v_gene: TRBV4-2
d_gene: NA
j_gene: TRBJ1-2
CDR3nt: TGTGCCAGCAGCCAAGAAATCAATGGCTACACCTTC
CDR3aa: CASSQEINGYTF

abundance: NA
v_gene: TRBV27
d_gene: NA
j_gene: TRBJ2-3
CDR3nt: TGTGCCAGCAGTCTCTTGGGAGATACGCAGTATTTT
CDR3aa: CASSLLGDTQYF

abundance: NA
v_gene: TRBV7-9
d_gene: TRBD1
j_gene: TRBJ2-1
CDR3nt: TGTGCCAGCAGCGGACAGGGAAAAGACAATGAGCAGTTCTTC
CDR3aa: CASSGQGKDNEQFF

abundance: NA
v_gene: TRBV4-1
d_gene: TRBD1
j_gene: TRBJ1-2
CDR3nt: TGCGCCAGCAGCCAGGAAGGGGGCGATGGCTACACCTTC
CDR3aa: CASSQEGGDGYTF

abundance: few
v_gene: TRBV21-1
d_gene: NA
j_gene: TRBJ2-7
CDR3nt: TGTGCCAGCAGCAAAGAAAGGTGCGTGTTGGAGCGGAAGCCTACAAATACCTACGAGCAGTACTTC
CDR3aa: CASSKERCVLERKPTNTYEQYF

abundance: NA
v_gene: TRBV18
d_gene: TRBD1
j_gene: TRBJ2-7
CDR3nt: TGTGCCAGCTCACTTACAGGGGTCGGCTACGAGCAGTACTTC
CDR3aa: CASSLTGVGYEQYF

abundance: NA
v_gene: TRBV7-2
d_gene: TRBD2
j_gene: TRBJ2-7
CDR3nt: TGTGCCAGCAGCCCCTCGGGACTAGCGGGATTGAGCGAGCAGTACTTC
CDR3aa: CASSPSGLAGLSEQYF